The 29 T cell receptor beta chains presented below share a single source sample, sequenced in a study of T cells in Graves' hyperthyroidism and ophthalmopathy. Amplification of TCR beta CDR3 regions used RNA as the template. TCR CDR3 regions were first amplified by RT-PCR with HTBI primers. TCRdb re-derived calls from the multiplex PCR reads in MiXCR, one entry per CDR3 protein. The top ten clones hold 10% of a sample with roughly 700,000 distinct CDR3 sequences, 12% to 15% of them seen once. Sequenced: blood. Receptors originate from a woman aged 18-35 years with Graves' hyperthyroidism.

This clonotype was seen at least ten times. The chain has TRBV4-2 and TRBJ1-5; weak D call: TRBD1 (6 bases). This CDR3 spans 16 amino acids. The V gene's germline CDR1 is LGHNA and CDR2 YNFKEQ. Between the trimmed V and J ends, which lost 3 bases and 4 bases, there was a span of 16 bases. CDR3 sequence: CASSQGPGQTNQPQHF. The CDR3 region has the DNA TGTGCCAGCAGCCAGGGCCCGGGACAAACAAATCAGCCCCAGCATTTT.

This clonotype has a count of ten or more. The rearrangement uses TRBV27 and TRBJ1-2; a weak D match, TRBD1 (6 bases). CDR3 length: 14 residues. The ends were cut back, 0 bases at V and 8 bases at J, with 13 bases in the middle. Germline V lookup: CDR1 MNHEY, CDR2 SMNVEV (reference sequence). The CDR3 bases are TGTGCCAGCAGTTTATCCGGGGGGGCAAAAGGCTACACCTTC. Translation: CASSLSGGAKGYTF.

This CDR3 is CASSFVDRDLSEQYF. CDR3 nucleotides: TGCGCCAGCAGCTTCGTGGACAGGGACCTCTCCGAGCAGTACTTC. This chain joins TRBV5-1 and TRBJ2-7, with 8 positions matching TRBD1. After removal of 2 bases from V and 6 bases from J, the junction contained 10 bases not matched to a gene. This CDR3 comprises 15 residues. CDR1 is SGHRS, CDR2 YFSETQ, per germline.

The chain combines TRBV19 with TRBJ1-2; the D gene is possibly TRBD1 (5 bases). The CDR3 length is 19 residues. Germline CDR1 and CDR2: LNHDA and SQIVND (reference sequence). The V end lost 2 bases, the J end lost 1 base, and 23 bases lay between the germline ends. The CDR3 sequence is CASSISPKWSGTHNYGYTF. DNA of the CDR3: TGTGCCAGTAGTATAAGCCCCAAATGGTCAGGGACCCATAACTATGGCTACACCTTC.

V gene TRBV19 combines with J gene TRBJ1-5; D unclear. CDR1 is LNHDA, CDR2 SQIVND, per germline (reference sequence). The CDR3 is 14 residues long. Trimming stripped 3 bases from V and 3 bases from J, with 9 bases between. For the CDR3, the DNA is TGTGCCAGTAGTATTCGATCGCCCAATCAGCCCCAGCATTTT. Translation: CASSIRSPNQPQHF.

This clonotype was seen only a few times. The V call is TRBV6-9, the J call TRBJ2-5; 15 nucleotides line up with TRBD2. Germline CDR1 and CDR2: MNHGY and SVAAGI. The J segment lost 5 bases and the V segment lost 3 bases, leaving 13 bases of the junction unmatched. The CDR3 extends over 19 amino acids. CDR3 DNA: TGTGCCAGCAGTTACGGGACTAGCGGGAGGAGAGCAGTGGGGGAGACCCAGTACTTC. Residues: CASSYGTSGRRAVGETQYF.

The chain couples TRBV6-1 to TRBJ2-1; D perhaps matches TRBD1 (7 bases). Trimming removed 4 bases from V and 11 bases from J, with 15 bases in between. Germline V lookup: CDR1 MNHNS, CDR2 SASEGT. The CDR3 consists of 13 residues. As DNA, the CDR3 is TGTGCCAGCAGTGGACAGGGCGGGGATCAGCAGTTCTTC. Translation gives CASSGQGGDQQFF.

The V call is TRBV4-1, the J call TRBJ1-5; 7 bases map to TRBD1. The germline CDR1 and CDR2 sequences are MGHRA and YSYEKL. This CDR3 spans 13 amino acids. V shed 1 base, J shed 7 bases, and the junction held 1 base outside the gene matches. CDR3 in amino acids: CASSQGRGQPQHF. CDR3 nucleotide sequence: TGCGCCAGCAGCCAAGGCAGGGGGCAGCCCCAGCATTTT.

This clonotype was seen many times. In nucleotides, the CDR3 is TGCAGTGCTAGAGCGGCTAGCGGGAGCTCCTACAATGAGCAGTTCTTC. Its translation: CSARAASGSSYNEQFF. The chain links TRBV20-1 to TRBJ2-1; 10 nucleotides match TRBD2. The CDR3 is made up of 16 amino acids. Germline CDR1 is DFQATT and CDR2 is SNEGSKA (reference sequence). Germline trimming cut 1 base from V and 0 bases from J; bases unmatched to any gene: 3.

This clonotype showed up many times. V usage is TRBV27 and J usage is TRBJ2-7; no reliable D call. CDR3 length: 15 residues. Looked up from germline, CDR1 is MNHEY and CDR2 is SMNVEV (reference sequence). V was cut by 2 bases and J by 2 bases, with 13 bases left in between. CDR3 in amino acids: CASSLGLVGPYEQYF. The DNA for the CDR3 is TGTGCCAGCAGTTTAGGGTTAGTAGGTCCCTACGAGCAGTACTTC.

The chain joins TRBV4-1 to TRBJ2-5, with D maybe TRBD2 (5 bases). The germline CDR1 and CDR2 sequences are MGHRA and YSYEKL. Deletions cut 1 base from V and 4 bases from J, with 13 bases between. The CDR3 spans 15 residues. The CDR3 reads CASSQGFGERETQYF. For the CDR3, the DNA is TGCGCCAGCAGCCAAGGGTTCGGGGAGCGAGAGACCCAGTACTTC.

This clonotype was counted at least ten times. V gene TRBV20-1 combines with J gene TRBJ1-6; TRBD1 matches 7 bases. This CDR3 comprises 14 residues. V was clipped by 6 bases and J by 7 bases; unmatched bases: 9. From germline, CDR1 is DFQATT and CDR2 SNEGSKA (reference sequence). CDR3 DNA: TGCAGTGCAAACAGGGGTTTAGCGAATTCACCCCTCCACTTT. It encodes CSANRGLANSPLHF.

In this sample, this clonotype turned up many times. This sequence joins TRBV6-2 or TRBV6-3 and TRBJ2-3; D is perhaps TRBD1 (6 bases). The V gene's germline CDR1 is MNHEY and CDR2 SVGEGT. V gave up 6 bases and J gave up 5 bases, with 9 bases separating them. This CDR3 is built from 12 residues. The CDR3 DNA reads TGTGCCAGCAGCCGCAGGGGAGATACGCAGTATTTT. Encoded protein: CASSRRGDTQYF.

The J gene is TRBJ2-5, the V gene TRBV4-1; 11 bases line up with TRBD2. CDR3 length: 19 residues. J lost 2 bases, V lost 0 bases, and 11 bases had no gene match. Germline CDR1 reads MGHRA; CDR2 reads YSYEKL. For the CDR3, the DNA is TGCGCCAGCAGCCAAGATCCGGGGGCTAGCGGGAGGCCACAAGAGACCCAGTACTTC. It yields the protein CASSQDPGASGRPQETQYF.

Points on this clonotype: Possible read error: a much larger clone is one base away. The CDR3 loop is CASSLRGQAYEQFF. Written as DNA, the CDR3 is TGTGCCAGCAGCTTACGCGGACAAGCCTACGAGCAGTTCTTC. The chain combines TRBV11-3 with TRBJ2-7, with D possibly being TRBD1 (5 bases). TRBJ2-1 explains the end of the DNA better; the J call may be wrong. Germline loops: CDR1 SGHNT, CDR2 YENEEA. There are 14 residues in the CDR3.

In this sample, this clonotype turned up many times. V and J are TRBV29-1 and TRBJ2-3; D remains unclear. The CDR3 totals 14 residues. Germline V gene lookup returns CDR1 SQVTM and CDR2 ANQGSEA. V gave up 4 bases and J gave up 1 base, with 12 bases separating them. DNA of the CDR3: TGCAGCGTTGTAGGCAGAGCTCGCACAGATACGCAGTATTTT. This encodes CSVVGRARTDTQYF.

This chain connects TRBV20-1 to TRBJ2-1, with 9 bases aligning to TRBD2. From germline, CDR1 is DFQATT and CDR2 SNEGSKA (reference sequence). The length of the CDR3 is 13 residues. J lost 6 bases, V lost 5 bases, and 5 bases had no gene match. CDR3 nucleotides: TGCAGTGCTGATCCTAGCGGGACCAATGAGCAGTTCTTC. Amino acid sequence: CSADPSGTNEQFF.

This clonotype was observed a few times. This chain uses TRBV28 with TRBJ1-2; no definite D call. The CDR3 has 15 residues. The ends were cut back, 3 bases at V and 3 bases at J, with 14 bases in the middle. The germline V gene has CDR1 MDHEN and CDR2 SYDVKM. CDR3 loop: CASSFSRVEDYGYTF. The CDR3 bases are TGTGCCAGCAGTTTTAGTAGGGTAGAGGACTATGGCTACACCTTC.

The chain employs TRBV4-2 and TRBJ2-5; 10 bases map to TRBD1. Unmatched junction bases numbered 8, after V lost 5 bases and J lost 5 bases. Germline V gene data show CDR1 as LGHNA and CDR2 as YNFKEQ. CDR3 length equals 15 residues. CDR3: CASSSQPGQGETQYF. As DNA, the CDR3 is TGTGCCAGCAGCAGCCAACCGGGACAGGGGGAGACCCAGTACTTC.

CDR3: CASSRMPLTDTQYF. Written as DNA, the CDR3 is TGTGCCAGCAGCCGAATGCCCCTCACAGATACGCAGTATTTT. J is TRBJ2-3 and V is TRBV7-8; D uncertain. The germline gives CDR1 SGHVS, CDR2 FQNEAQ. The CDR3 is 14 residues long. V dropped 5 bases and J dropped 2 bases, with 11 bases sitting between them.

This clonotype was picked up many times. V is TRBV12-3 or TRBV12-4 and J is TRBJ2-7; 11 bases align to TRBD2. Trimming at V came to 5 bases and at J to 4 bases, leaving 10 bases not matched to a gene. This CDR3 is built from 16 residues. The CDR3 protein is CASSPAGLAEEYEQYF. The CDR3 coding sequence is TGTGCCAGCAGTCCCGCGGGACTAGCGGAAGAATACGAGCAGTACTTC.

This clonotype has a count of ten or more. The genes are TRBV28 and TRBJ2-7; the D gene is possibly TRBD2 (6 bases). Trimming cost V 6 bases and J 5 bases, with 23 bases left between them. This CDR3 region has 16 residues. Looked up from germline, CDR1 is MDHEN and CDR2 is SYDVKM. DNA of the CDR3: TGTGCCAGCAGCTCCCTAGGAGGGCCCGGAGTCCACGAGCAGTACTTC. As protein: CASSSLGGPGVHEQYF. The variable domain in full, completed from reference TRBV28 and TRBJ2-7, reads DVKVTQSSRYLVKRTGEKVFLECVQDMDHENMFWYRQDPGLGLRLIYFSYDVKMKEKGDIPEGYSVSREKKERFSLILESASTNQTSMYLCASSSLGGPGVHEQYFGPGTRLTVT.

The chain combines TRBV19 with TRBJ2-5, with 8 nucleotides matching TRBD2. Germline CDR1 LNHDA, CDR2 SQIVND (reference sequence). This CDR3 spans 15 amino acids. The junction had 8 bases not matched to a gene; V was cut back by 6 bases and J by 2 bases. The CDR3 sequence is CASSSRLARQETQYF. For the CDR3, the DNA is TGTGCCAGTAGCTCACGACTAGCGAGGCAAGAGACCCAGTACTTC.

This clonotype came up a few times. This rearrangement joins TRBV13 to TRBJ2-3; 11 nucleotides line up with TRBD2. With 4 bases clipped from V and 2 bases from J, the junction kept 5 bases outside the gene matches. This CDR3 is built from 16 residues. Germline-derived CDR1 and CDR2 are PRHDT and FYEKMQ (reference sequence). The CDR3 DNA is TGTGCCAGCAGCTCCCGACTAGCGGGACACACAGATACGCAGTATTTT. Protein: CASSSRLAGHTDTQYF.

V usage is TRBV20-1 and J usage is TRBJ1-4, with a weak D call TRBD1 (6 bases). There are 13 residues in the CDR3. V lost 6 bases, J lost 3 bases, and 11 bases lay in between. Germline V gene lookup returns CDR1 DFQATT and CDR2 SNEGSKA (reference sequence). In DNA, the CDR3 is TGCAGTGCCAGCAGGGGCCCTAATGAAAAACTGTTTTTT. Its translation is CSASRGPNEKLFF.

For this clonotype: This may stem from a read error, because a much larger clone lies one nucleotide away. This CDR3 fails to terminate in the conserved phenylalanine or tryptophan, so it likely reflects a read error. The chain has TRBV20-1 and TRBJ2-7, with 9 bases fitting TRBD1. The CDR3 length is 13 residues. CDR1 DFQATT and CDR2 SNEGSKA come from the germline V gene (reference sequence). With 5 bases clipped from V and 1 base from J, the junction kept 3 bases outside the gene matches. The CDR3 region has the DNA TGCAGTGCTTGGGACAGGGCTTCCTACGAGCAGTACTCC. This translates into CSAWDRASYEQYS.

Concerning this clonotype: Sequence at one end of the junction differs from germline and may be a read error. This chain connects TRBV27 to TRBJ2-1, with 8 bases identical to TRBD2. The CDR3 consists of 15 residues. The germline V gene encodes CDR1 MNHEY and CDR2 SMNVEV (reference sequence). DNA for the CDR3: TGTGCCAGCAGTTCCCTGGGTAGCGGGAATAGTGAGCAGCTCTTC. Its protein product is CASSSLGSGNSEQLF.

The rearrangement joins TRBV7-9 to TRBJ2-7, with D possibly TRBD1 on 6 matching bases. The CDR3 has 14 residues. V was clipped by 7 bases and J by 0 bases, with 13 bases between them. CDR1 and CDR2 from the germline V gene are SEHNR and FQNEAQ (reference sequence). CDR3 bases: TGTGCCAGCACCCAAAGGGACAACTCCTACGAGCAGTACTTC. Translated, it gives CASTQRDNSYEQYF.

This clonotype has at least ten counts. The V and J genes are TRBV20-1 and TRBJ2-7; D uncertain. V shed 1 base and J shed 0 bases, with 7 bases lying between them. This CDR3 spans 13 amino acids. Germline values: CDR1 DFQATT, CDR2 SNEGSKA (reference sequence). In DNA form, the CDR3 reads TGCAGTGCTAGAGTTAGGAGCTCCTACGAGCAGTACTTC. Residues: CSARVRSSYEQYF.